This TCR beta chain stems from a study of monozygotic twins with inflammatory bowel disease. Reprocessing the 5' RACE reads, TCRdb reports a single entry for every CDR3 protein and omits DNA. The table counts 200,000 to 250,000 distinct CDR3 sequences; 6% to 9% lies in the top ten. The draw for each donor consisted of a single 2.5 ml blood sample. The clonotype originates from a human donor with ulcerative colitis or Crohn's disease, or a healthy co-twin of an affected twin (not recorded which). The material sequenced was blood.

CDR3 sequence reads: CASSLAVRAGEQYF. The chain couples TRBV5-5 to TRBJ2-7; the D call of TRBD1 rests on TCRdb alone, since no DNA is present to check it. Looked up from germline, CDR1 is SGHKS and CDR2 is YYEKEE (reference sequence). The CDR3 sequence is 14 residues long.